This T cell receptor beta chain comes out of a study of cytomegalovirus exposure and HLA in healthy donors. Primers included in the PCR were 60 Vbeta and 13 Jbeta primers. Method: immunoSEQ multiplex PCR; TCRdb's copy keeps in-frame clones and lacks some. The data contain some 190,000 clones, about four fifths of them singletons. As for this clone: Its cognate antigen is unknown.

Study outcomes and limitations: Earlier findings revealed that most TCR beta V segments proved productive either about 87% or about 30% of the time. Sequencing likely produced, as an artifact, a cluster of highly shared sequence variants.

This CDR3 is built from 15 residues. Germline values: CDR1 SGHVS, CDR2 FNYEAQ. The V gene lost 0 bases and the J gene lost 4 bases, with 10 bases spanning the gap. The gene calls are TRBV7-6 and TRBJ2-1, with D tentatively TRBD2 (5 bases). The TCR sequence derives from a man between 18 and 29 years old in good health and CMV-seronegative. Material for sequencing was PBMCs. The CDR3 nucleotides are TGTGCCAGCAGCTTAGCGGGAGCGCTATACAATGAGCAGTTCTTC. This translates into CASSLAGALYNEQFF. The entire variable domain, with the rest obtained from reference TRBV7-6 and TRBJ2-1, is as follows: GAGVSQSPRYKVTKRGQDVALRCDPISGHVSLYWYRQALGQGPEFLTYFNYEAQQDKSGLPNDRFSAERPEGSISTLTIQRTEQRDSAMYRCASSLAGALYNEQFFGPGTRLTVL.